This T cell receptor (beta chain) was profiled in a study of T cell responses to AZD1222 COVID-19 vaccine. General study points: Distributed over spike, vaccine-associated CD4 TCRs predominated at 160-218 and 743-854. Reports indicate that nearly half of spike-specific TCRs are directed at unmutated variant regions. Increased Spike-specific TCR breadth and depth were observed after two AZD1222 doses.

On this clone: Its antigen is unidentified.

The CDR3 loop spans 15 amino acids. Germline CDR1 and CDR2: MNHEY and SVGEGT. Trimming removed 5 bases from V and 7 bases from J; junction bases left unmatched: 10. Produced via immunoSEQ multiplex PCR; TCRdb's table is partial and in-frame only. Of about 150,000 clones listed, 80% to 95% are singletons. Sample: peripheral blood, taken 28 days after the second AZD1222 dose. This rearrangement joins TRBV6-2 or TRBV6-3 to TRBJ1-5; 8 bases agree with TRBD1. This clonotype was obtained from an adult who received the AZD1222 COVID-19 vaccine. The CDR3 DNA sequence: TGTGCCAGCAGTCCCGAGACAGGGGTACGGCAGCCCCAGCATTTT. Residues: CASSPETGVRQPQHF.